This TCR beta chain was retrieved from a study of regulatory T cells in long-lasting Graves disease. Study-wide context: The criterion for persistent Graves' disease was over 5 years of antithyroid drugs with positive TSH receptor antibodies.

Noted time point: persistent/refractory GD, antithyroid drugs over 5 years with positive TRAb. Researchers made the TCR library from RNA that was extracted from PBMCs. Study-level results: Having few samples may have compromised the accuracy.

CDR1 is SGHNT, CDR2 YYREEE, per germline (reference sequence). V lost 5 bases and J 2 bases, leaving 11 bases between the germline ends. The CDR3 covers 13 residues. Arm-PCR with iRepertoire HTBI primers amplified the CDR3 regions for these TCR beta libraries. TCRdb reanalysed the multiplex PCR reads using MiXCR and keeps one entry per CDR3 protein. The data show a few hundred thousand distinct CDR3 sequences, around 23% seen once. A remark on this clonotype: Antigen: not known.

The gene calls are TRBV5-4 and TRBJ2-7; TRBD1 is a possible D gene (6 bases). The sample in question was peripheral blood mononuclear cells (PBMCs), obtained when the disease was refractory, from a patient treated with antithyroid drugs. This TCR came from a female donor with Graves disease. Here the CDR3 reads CASSAGQTYEQYF. The CDR3 region has the DNA TGTGCCAGCAGTGCCGGACAGACCTACGAGCAGTACTTC.